The source of this T cell receptor beta chain is a study of cytomegalovirus exposure and HLA in healthy donors. Primers included in the PCR were 60 Vbeta and 13 Jbeta primers. TCRdb's copy holds only in-frame clones and misses some; the assay was immunoSEQ multiplex PCR. This sample has under 200,000 clones, with 68% found just once. The sample was PBMCs. The TCR comes from a woman aged 18-30 years in good health and CMV-seropositive.

CDR3 protein: CASSWTSGYEQYF. In DNA, the CDR3 is TGTGCCAGCAGCTGGACTAGCGGGTACGAGCAGTACTTC. This chain uses TRBV7-6 with TRBJ2-7, with 11 bases aligning to TRBD2. The CDR3 length is 13 residues. CDR1 SGHVS and CDR2 FNYEAQ come from the germline V gene. J lost 4 bases, V lost 4 bases, and 0 bases had no gene match.